These 17 T cell receptor delta chains came from one sample sequenced in a study of γδ T cells in repeated Plasmodium falciparum infection. Flow sorting of PBMC yielded separate Vgamma9/Vdelta2+ and Vdelta2-negative gammadelta T cell populations for bulk repertoire analysis. TCRdb reanalyzed the multiplex PCR reads using CATT. The repertoire has around 46,000 delta-chain clones, roughly 1.9% of them found once; the top ten carry roughly a quarter. Sequenced: gamma-delta T cells from blood. The receptors shown here come from a pool of human donors (malaria-infected and uninfected, not separated).

This clone was counted at least ten times. Other DNA sequences in the same sample also yield this CDR3. The V call is TRDV2, the J call TRDJ1; 8 positions match TRDD3. J gave up 0 bases and V 0 bases, and 5 bases lay outside the gene matches. Germline V lookup: CDR1 GEAIGNYY, CDR2 EKD. The CDR3 is made up of 16 amino acids. The chain's CDR3 is CACDTLVLGDTDKLIF. The CDR3 DNA reads TGTGCCTGTGACACCCTCGTACTGGGGGACACCGATAAACTCATCTTT.

As for this clone: TCRdb lists the protein of a much larger clone for this DNA, which differs at residue 11, so this is likely a read error; the protein given here is translated from the DNA itself. V usage is TRDV2 and J usage is TRDJ1, with unresolved D. In the absence of a J gene in TCRdb, the DNA was matched to germline to assign it here. Trimming stripped 0 bases from V and 3 bases from J, with 16 bases between. This CDR3 contains 16 residues. Germline V lookup: CDR1 GEAIGNYY, CDR2 EKD. The CDR3 sequence: CACDTSDRRTADKLIF. The DNA of the CDR3 is TGTGCCTGTGACACCTCGGATCGTCGGACAGCCGATAAACTCATCTTT.

Note on this clone: The likely explanation is a read error, given a far larger clone one base away. Within the sample, other DNA sequences also encode this same CDR3. The chain joins TRDV3 to TRDJ1; D unresolved. The J gene, not given by TCRdb, was assigned here from a germline match of the nucleotide sequence. Germline V gene data show CDR1 as TVYSNPD and CDR2 as GDNSRS (reference sequence). This CDR3 region has 15 residues. The CDR3 coding sequence is TGTGCCTTTAGGTTCCCCGGACAGAACACTGATAAACTCATCTTT. Amino acids: CAFRFPGQNTDKLIF.

The sample holds a few counts of this clone. TCRdb records a much larger clone's protein for this DNA, with a difference at residue 14 that likely arises from a read error; the protein given is the translation of the DNA. The gene calls are TRDV1 and TRDJ1; 9 bases align to TRDD3. Matching the DNA to germline supplied the J gene, which TCRdb does not give. V lost 2 bases and J lost 8; bases outside the gene matches: 24. From germline, CDR1 is TSWWSYY and CDR2 QGS. The CDR3 covers 20 residues. CDR3 sequence: CALGEASVSLTGGHAIKLIF. The CDR3, as DNA: TGTGCTCTTGGGGAAGCCTCTGTCTCCCTCACTGGGGGACACGCGATCAAACTCATCTTT.

This clone was detected only a few times. For this DNA, TCRdb reports the protein of a much larger clone, which diverges at residue 18, most likely from a read error; the protein presented here is translated directly from the DNA. The V gene call is TRDV2, and the J gene call is absent; the table's D gene call, TRDD3, was not cross checked with the DNA. The CDR3 has 20 residues. CDR1 is GEAIGNYY, CDR2 EKD, per germline. The CDR3 protein is CACDGVPPSGGPDYTDKHIF. CDR3 DNA: TGTGCCTGTGATGGAGTGCCCCCCTCTGGGGGACCCGACTACACCGATAAACACATCTTT.

To note about this clone: TCRdb's entry gives the protein of a much larger clone, which mismatches this DNA's translation at residue 4, likely from a read error; the protein reported here is translated from the DNA. The V and J genes are TRDV3 and TRDJ1; TRDD3 matches 7 bases. No J segment appears in TCRdb, so it was assigned here by matching the sequence to germline. The V segment lost 2 bases and the J segment 0 bases; nucleotides outside the gene matches: 24. CDR3 length: 20 amino acids. The germline CDR1 and CDR2 sequences are TVYSNPD and GDNSRS (reference sequence). CDR3 amino acids: CAFVSSATVWGARNTDKLIF. The CDR3 nucleotides are TGTGCCTTTGTATCTTCCGCTACAGTCTGGGGGGCCAGGAACACCGATAAACTCATCTTT.

This clone occurred a few times. This DNA translates differently at residue 14 from the TCRdb protein, which is that of a much larger clone; a read error is likely, and the protein shown is the DNA's own translation. This rearrangement joins TRDV1 to TRDJ2; D is unresolved. TCRdb is silent on the J gene; assignment here came from matching the DNA to germline. The CDR3 consists of 17 residues. Looked up from germline, CDR1 is TSWWSYY and CDR2 is QGS. The CDR3 sequence is CALGELRFEALGARLFF. As DNA, the CDR3 is TGTGCTCTTGGGGAACTACGCTTCGAGGCCCTAGGGGCACGACTCTTCTTT.

This clone was seen more than once but under ten times. The protein TCRdb gives is from a much larger clone and does not agree with this DNA's translation at residue 6, likely a read error; the protein shown here comes from the DNA. The chain employs TRDV2 and TRDJ3; tentative D call: TRDD2 (5 bases). TCRdb carries no J gene annotation; the J gene was assigned here by matching the DNA with germline. The germline V gene has CDR1 GEAIGNYY and CDR2 EKD. V shed 3 bases and J shed 0 bases, with 14 bases lying between them. The CDR3 runs 18 residues. CDR3 in amino acids: CACDAVSSNSWDTRQMFF. The CDR3 DNA is TGTGCCTGTGACGCGGTATCTTCCAACTCCTGGGACACCCGACAGATGTTTTTC.

A remark on this clone: With a far larger clone one base away, a read error is the likely cause. Other DNA sequences of this sample code for an identical CDR3. V usage is TRDV1 and J usage is TRDJ1; D is undetermined. The CDR3 covers 13 residues. CDR1 TSWWSYY and CDR2 QGS come from the germline V gene. This CDR3 reads CALGTTHTDKLIF. CDR3 coding DNA: TGTGCCCTTGGGACAACACACACCGATAAACTCATCTTT.

With regard to this clone: The protein recorded in TCRdb matches a much larger clone and deviates from this DNA's translation at residue 13, suggesting a read error; the protein here is obtained by translating the DNA. The J gene is TRDJ1, the V gene TRDV2; TRDD3 matches at 8 bases. The J gene is not listed in TCRdb, so it was assigned here from a DNA match to germline. The V and J ends lost 0 bases and 0 bases, in that order; junction bases with no gene match: 14. CDR3 size: 19 residues. Germline values: CDR1 GEAIGNYY, CDR2 EKD. CDR3 DNA sequence: TGTGCCTGTGACACCGATCACTGGGGGGATCTGGCGCACACCGATAAACTCATCTTT. This translates into CACDTDHWGDLAHTDKLIF.

Only a few counts were recorded for this clone. The TCRdb protein comes from a much larger clone and disagrees with this DNA's translation at residue 13, likely due to a read error; the protein given here is derived from the DNA. The chain carries TRDV2 and TRDJ1; perhaps TRDD3 as D (5 bases). The J gene is absent in TCRdb and was assigned here via DNA matching to germline. V lost 4 bases and J 6 bases, leaving 26 bases between the germline ends. Germline V gives CDR1 GEAIGNYY, CDR2 EKD. The CDR3 contains 17 residues. The CDR3 loop reads CACEDLLGPRGANKLIF. Here the CDR3 DNA reads TGTGCCTGTGAAGACTTGCTGGGTCCCAGAGGAGCCAATAAACTCATCTTT.

About this clone: With a far larger clone one base away, a read error is the likely cause. At the DNA level, this CDR3 is encoded by other sequences in the same sample as well. This rearrangement joins TRDV1 to TRDJ1; D perhaps matches TRDD3 (7 bases). The J gene, missing from TCRdb, was assigned here through DNA to germline matching. This CDR3 is 24 amino acids long. V was clipped by 1 base and J by 3 bases, with 39 bases between them. Germline V gene lookup returns CDR1 TSWWSYY and CDR2 QGS. For the CDR3, the DNA is TGTGCTCTTGGGGAACGGCTCATCCTACTTAACCAAGTAGCCGGGGGATTTAGGGCCGATAAACTCATCTTT. Its protein is CALGERLILLNQVAGGFRADKLIF.

As for this clone: This likely stems from a read error, as it lies one base from a far larger clone. Other DNA sequences within the sample encode an identical CDR3. The V call is TRDV1, the J call TRDJ1, with D possibly TRDD2 on 9 matching bases. The J gene was not available in TCRdb and was assigned here by matching the DNA to germline segments. CDR1 is TSWWSYY and CDR2 is QGS in the germline V gene. The CDR3 contains 26 residues. This chain's CDR3 is CALGELALSPSYIEGYAKQYTDKLIF. As DNA, the CDR3 is TGTGCCCTTGGGGAACTGGCCCTTTCCCCTTCCTACATCGAGGGATACGCCAAACAGTACACCGATAAACTCATCTTT.

The sample holds a few counts of this clone. A read error is the likely source, as a far larger clone sits one nucleotide away. The sample holds other DNA sequences that translate to the same CDR3. The chain's CDR3 is CALGDPKPCFWGNRPYTDKLIF. The CDR3 coding sequence is TGTGCTCTTGGGGACCCCAAGCCTTGCTTCTGGGGGAACAGGCCGTACACCGATAAACTCATCTTT. The V call is TRDV1, the J call TRDJ1, with 8 bases matching TRDD3. Germline matching of the DNA provided the J gene here, since TCRdb leaves it blank. After removal of 3 bases from V and 0 bases from J, the junction contained 24 bases not matched to a gene. From germline, CDR1 is TSWWSYY and CDR2 QGS. This CDR3 contains 22 residues.

This clone was recorded many times. The TCRdb protein, from a much larger clone, departs from this DNA's translation at residue 14, likely by read error; the protein shown derives from the DNA. The rearrangement joins TRDV1 to TRDJ3; TRDD3 agrees at 12 bases. V shed 5 bases and J 12 bases; nucleotides not matched to a gene: 17. The CDR3 is 19 residues long. Germline CDR1 TSWWSYY, CDR2 QGS. Written as DNA, the CDR3 is TGTGCTCTTGGGAATCCTCCCCAACTGGGGGATACTAGGATCCGACAGATGTTTTTC. Translating gives CALGNPPQLGDTRIRQMFF.

This clone was counted between two and nine times. A read error likely explains why the TCRdb protein, taken from a much larger clone, differs from this DNA's translation at residue 12; the protein shown is translated from the DNA. The V gene is TRDV1, the J gene TRDJ1; 8 bases map to TRDD3. Matching the DNA to germline supplied the J gene, which TCRdb does not give. The germline CDR1 and CDR2 sequences are TSWWSYY and QGS. The V gene end was trimmed by 1 base and the J gene end by 4 bases; junction bases not matched to a gene: 20. The CDR3 has 20 residues. CDR3 sequence (DNA): TGTGCTCTTGGGGAACCATTGCCGACTCCAACTAGGGGATACCGCGATAAACTCATCTTT. Its protein product is CALGEPLPTPTRGYRDKLIF.

In the case of this clone: The protein TCRdb gives is from a much larger clone and does not agree with this DNA's translation at residue 21, likely a read error; the protein shown here comes from the DNA. This chain joins TRDV1 and TRDJ1, with 13 bases fitting TRDD3. This CDR3 is 25 amino acids long. CDR1 and CDR2 (germline): TSWWSYY, QGS. This CDR3 reads CALGEGSYFLSTYWGIRWYTAKLIF. The CDR3 DNA is TGTGCTCTTGGGGAAGGTTCGTACTTCCTATCGACATACTGGGGGATACGCTGGTACACCGCTAAACTCATCTTT.